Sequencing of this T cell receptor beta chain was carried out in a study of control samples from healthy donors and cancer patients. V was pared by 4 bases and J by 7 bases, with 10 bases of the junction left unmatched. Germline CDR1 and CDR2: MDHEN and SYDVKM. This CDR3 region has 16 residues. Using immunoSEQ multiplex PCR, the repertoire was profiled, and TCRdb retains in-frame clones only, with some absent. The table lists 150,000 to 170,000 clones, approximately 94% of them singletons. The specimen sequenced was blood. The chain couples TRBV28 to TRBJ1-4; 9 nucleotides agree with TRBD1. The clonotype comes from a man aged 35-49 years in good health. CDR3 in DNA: TGTGCCAGCAGTTCAGGGTCCGACAGGGGGAGTGAAAAACTGTTTTTT. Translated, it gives CASSSGSDRGSEKLFF.